The rows below give T cell receptor beta chains drawn from one sample of a study of shared clonotypes between healthy human individuals. Libraries were prepared by immunoSEQ multiplex PCR; TCRdb keeps only in-frame clonotypes and omits some of them. The sample shows fewer than 3 million clones, around 93% of them seen only once. The sequencing input was naive CD4+ T cells from PBMCs. Every receptor here comes from a young man in good health. Some clones in this sample may be carry-over from other donors' samples. The CDR3 runs from the conserved cysteine through the conserved F or W. A D gene is named only where the DNA matches it firmly. Clone size appears in some rows only: once, few, many, or a class for an expanded clone.

J gene,clone size,V gene,D gene,CDR3 protein,CDR3 DNA
TRBJ2-2,once,TRBV5-4,NA,CASSPGQRGTGELFF,TGTGCCAGCAGCCCGGGCCAGCGTGGCACCGGGGAGCTGTTTTTT
TRBJ1-1,NA,TRBV6-6,NA,CASSPPGGANAEAFF,TGTGCCAGCAGTCCTCCTGGGGGGGCAAATGCTGAAGCTTTCTTT
TRBJ2-5,NA,TRBV28,NA,CATRLGGGETQYF,TGTGCCACTCGATTAGGGGGGGGAGAGACCCAGTACTTC
TRBJ2-3,NA,TRBV12-5,TRBD1,CASGLVLRQGKDTQYF,TGTGCTAGTGGTTTGGTACTGAGACAGGGGAAAGATACGCAGTATTTT
TRBJ1-2,once,TRBV4-3,TRBD1,CASSQDNVRGVRGYTF,TGCGCCAGCAGCCAAGATAACGTCAGGGGGGTCCGGGGCTACACCTTC
TRBJ2-3,NA,TRBV27,TRBD1,CASSSLGQGPLGPHF,TGTGCCAGCAGTTCGCTGGGACAGGGCCCCTTAGGCCCGCATTTT
TRBJ1-5,few,TRBV2,NA,CASSEGLGQDQPQHF,TGTGCCAGCAGTGAAGGCCTCGGCCAAGATCAGCCCCAGCATTTT
TRBJ2-3,NA,TRBV9,NA,CASSVGPQGTDTQYF,TGTGCCAGCAGCGTGGGACCCCAAGGCACAGATACGCAGTATTTT
TRBJ2-2,NA,TRBV7-2,TRBD2,CASSLGLGGLAIGELFF,TGTGCCAGCAGCTTAGGGTTAGGGGGACTAGCCATCGGGGAGCTGTTTTTT
TRBJ2-1,NA,TRBV5-5,TRBD2,CASRSGTSGRNEQFF,TGTGCCAGCAGGTCGGGGACTAGCGGGAGAAATGAGCAGTTCTTC
TRBJ1-1,NA,TRBV9,NA,CASSEAPGGEAFF,TGTGCCAGCAGCGAGGCGCCCGGGGGGGAAGCTTTCTTT
TRBJ2-5,NA,TRBV7-2,NA,CASSLARGQETQYF,TGTGCCAGCAGCTTAGCGAGAGGCCAAGAGACCCAGTACTTC
TRBJ1-5,NA,TRBV7-2,NA,CASSFRQDQPQHF,TGTGCCAGCAGCTTTCGGCAGGATCAGCCCCAGCATTTT
TRBJ1-1,NA,TRBV2,NA,CASQWNTEAFF,TGTGCGAGCCAGTGGAACACTGAAGCTTTCTTT
TRBJ2-7,once,TRBV2,TRBD1,CASSAGTGSYEQYF,TGTGCCAGCAGCGCCGGGACAGGGTCCTACGAGCAGTACTTC
TRBJ2-7,NA,TRBV28,NA,CASSLSPGSSYEQYF,TGTGCCAGCAGTTTATCTCCCGGGAGCTCCTACGAGCAGTACTTC
TRBJ2-2,NA,TRBV27,TRBD1,CASSLSGVMDRPNTGELFF,TGTGCCAGCAGTTTATCGGGGGTGATGGACAGGCCGAACACCGGGGAGCTGTTTTTT
TRBJ2-5,NA,TRBV9,NA,CASSPTSLETQYF,TGTGCCAGCAGCCCTACTAGCTTAGAGACCCAGTACTTC
TRBJ2-2,NA,TRBV6-5,TRBD1,CASGVRGYTGELFF,TGTGCCAGCGGGGTCAGGGGGTACACCGGGGAGCTGTTTTTT
TRBJ1-5,few,TRBV19,NA,CASRSGLGRPQHF,TGTGCCAGTAGATCGGGACTCGGGAGGCCCCAGCATTTT
TRBJ2-1,NA,TRBV28,TRBD2,CASTRAGGSAYNEQFF,TGTGCCAGCACAAGAGCGGGAGGGTCCGCCTACAATGAGCAGTTCTTC
TRBJ2-1,NA,TRBV28,TRBD2,CASTPPAGEYNEQFF,TGTGCCAGTACCCCCCCAGCGGGAGAGTACAATGAGCAGTTCTTC
TRBJ2-6,once,TRBV9,NA,CASSVVGAGVNVLTF,TGTGCCAGCAGCGTAGTGGGGGCAGGGGTCAACGTCCTGACTTTC
TRBJ2-7,NA,TRBV28,NA,CASITGPYEQYF,TGTGCCAGCATTACAGGGCCCTACGAGCAGTACTTC
TRBJ2-2,NA,TRBV7-3,NA,CASSFRDRYTGELFF,TGTGCCAGCAGCTTCCGGGACCGATACACCGGGGAGCTGTTTTTT
TRBJ1-3,NA,TRBV5-1,TRBD1,CASSGTGISSGNTIYF,TGCGCCAGCAGCGGGACAGGGATTAGCTCTGGAAACACCATATATTTT
TRBJ2-2,NA,TRBV4-3,NA,CASNPRHGTGELFF,TGCGCCAGCAATCCGAGGCATGGCACCGGGGAGCTGTTTTTT
TRBJ1-5,NA,TRBV28,TRBD1,CASDVRGPGNQPQHF,TGTGCCAGCGACGTCAGGGGGCCCGGCAATCAGCCCCAGCATTTT
TRBJ2-7,NA,TRBV27,NA,CATGLSSYEQYF,TGTGCCACCGGACTGAGCTCCTACGAGCAGTACTTC
TRBJ1-1,few,TRBV7-9,NA,CASSLVFMNTEAFF,TGTGCCAGCAGCTTGGTATTCATGAACACTGAAGCTTTCTTT
TRBJ1-1,NA,TRBV27,NA,CASSPWLGHRMNTEAFF,TGTGCCAGCAGCCCTTGGCTGGGACATCGTATGAACACTGAAGCTTTCTTT
TRBJ2-2,NA,TRBV28,NA,CASSLPTETGELFF,TGTGCCAGCAGTTTACCTACAGAGACCGGGGAGCTGTTTTTT
TRBJ2-7,NA,TRBV27,NA,CASSARGVSYEQYF,TGTGCCAGCAGTGCCCGAGGGGTCTCCTACGAGCAGTACTTC
TRBJ1-4,few,TRBV7-9,NA,CASSLAQGGEKLFF,TGTGCCAGCAGCTTAGCGCAGGGTGGTGAAAAACTGTTTTTT
TRBJ1-1,NA,TRBV9,TRBD1,CASSVEPGGLNTEAFF,TGTGCCAGCAGCGTAGAACCAGGGGGCCTGAACACTGAAGCTTTCTTT
TRBJ1-2,once,TRBV7-9,TRBD1,CASSLTGANYGYTF,TGTGCCAGCAGCCTGACAGGGGCTAACTATGGCTACACCTTC
TRBJ2-2,NA,TRBV28,NA,CASSRGAGTGELFF,TGTGCCAGCTCCCGGGGGGCGGGGACCGGGGAGCTGTTTTTT
TRBJ2-1,NA,TRBV29-1,NA,CSVGGLDYNEQFF,TGCAGCGTTGGGGGACTTGACTACAATGAGCAGTTCTTC
TRBJ2-7,NA,TRBV21-1,NA,CASSKRAARRTWSYEQYF,TGTGCCAGCAGCAAACGGGCGGCTAGAAGGACGTGGAGCTACGAGCAGTACTTC
TRBJ1-2,NA,TRBV19,NA,CASSTKDRYGYTF,TGTGCCAGTAGTACAAAAGACAGATATGGCTACACCTTC
TRBJ2-1,NA,TRBV30,TRBD2,CAWSQRLAGGNEQFF,TGTGCCTGGAGTCAACGACTAGCGGGAGGGAATGAGCAGTTCTTC
TRBJ2-1,NA,TRBV29-1,NA,CSVEVRNEQFF,TGCAGCGTTGAAGTCAGGAACGAGCAGTTCTTC
TRBJ1-5,few,TRBV30,NA,CAWTGVNSNQPQHF,TGTGCCTGGACCGGGGTCAATAGCAATCAGCCCCAGCATTTT
TRBJ2-6,NA,TRBV28,TRBD1,CASEGQGKSGANVLTF,TGTGCCAGCGAGGGACAGGGAAAGTCTGGGGCCAACGTCCTGACTTTC
TRBJ2-5,NA,TRBV20-1,NA,CSASGMETQYF,TGCAGTGCTTCAGGGATGGAGACCCAGTACTTC
TRBJ2-3,NA,TRBV28,TRBD1,CASNLPGQGTDTQYF,TGTGCCAGCAATCTACCGGGACAGGGCACAGATACGCAGTATTTT
TRBJ2-3,NA,TRBV28,NA,CASSLGTGIDTQYF,TGTGCCAGCAGTTTGGGGACTGGGATCGATACGCAGTATTTT
TRBJ2-5,NA,TRBV5-6,NA,CASSLRRRGETQYF,TGTGCCAGCAGCTTGCGGCGAAGGGGAGAGACCCAGTACTTC
TRBJ1-4,NA,TRBV5-4,TRBD1,CASSLDRGREKLFF,TGTGCCAGCAGCTTGGACAGGGGGAGAGAAAAACTGTTTTTT
TRBJ2-3,NA,TRBV28,TRBD2,CQPGRAVDTQYF,TGTCAACCAGGGAGGGCCGTAGATACGCAGTATTTT
TRBJ2-7,NA,TRBV28,NA,CASSRRAYEQYF,TGTGCCAGCAGTCGCCGAGCCTACGAGCAGTACTTC
TRBJ1-5,once,TRBV28,NA,CASSFADQPQHF,TGTGCCAGCAGTTTCGCAGATCAGCCCCAGCATTTT
TRBJ1-6,NA,TRBV28,NA,CASSPHRGQLNSPLHF,TGTGCCAGCAGTCCACACCGGGGACAACTAAATTCACCCCTCCACTTT
TRBJ2-1,NA,TRBV25-1,NA,CASSEGTAYNEQFF,TGTGCCAGCAGTGAAGGGACCGCCTACAATGAGCAGTTCTTC
TRBJ2-5,NA,TRBV28,TRBD1,CASSLLSRQGGTQYF,TGTGCCAGCAGTTTATTATCTCGACAGGGCGGGACCCAGTACTTC
TRBJ1-1,NA,TRBV2,NA,CASRYTGYTEAFF,TGTGCCAGCAGGTACACAGGGTACACTGAAGCTTTCTTT